These 20 T cell receptor beta chains came from one sample sequenced in a study of CD8 T cells in ankylosing spondylitis. TCRdb reprocessed the 5' RACE reads with MiXCR, giving one entry per CDR3 protein. The table shows around 220,000 distinct CDR3 sequences, with 8% to 11% occurring only once. Sequencing input: blood, either unsorted or a sorted T cell fraction (not recorded which). The source is a male donor with ankylosing spondylitis or in good health (not recorded which).

This clonotype was seen repeatedly, ten times or more. The chain combines TRBV12-3 or TRBV12-4 with TRBJ1-1, with no clear D. V dropped 3 bases and J dropped 4 bases, with 18 bases sitting between them. This CDR3 has 16 residues. CDR3 in DNA: TGTGCCAGCAGTTTGGGTATTCCCACTAGAAGCACTGAAGCTTTCTTT. This sequence encodes CASSLGIPTRSTEAFF.

This clonotype has just a few counts. The CDR3 DNA reads as TGTGCCAGCAGGAATACAGCCTCTGGGGCCAACGTCCTGACTTTC. This translates into CASRNTASGANVLTF. The genes are TRBV7-9 and TRBJ2-6; no clear D gene. Germline V lookup: CDR1 SEHNR, CDR2 FQNEAQ (reference sequence). There are 15 residues in the CDR3. Deletions cut 6 bases from V and 0 bases from J, with 9 bases between.

The CDR3 DNA is TGTGCCAGCAGCCCACCGTCCCCGGGGAGCACAGATACGCAGTATTTT. Translating gives CASSPPSPGSTDTQYF. J is TRBJ2-3 and V is TRBV12-3 or TRBV12-4; the D gene is possibly TRBD2 (5 bases). Between the trimmed V and J ends, which lost 6 bases and 0 bases, there was a span of 16 bases. The CDR3 is 16 residues long.

This clonotype was seen many times. The V call is TRBV12-3 or TRBV12-4, the J call TRBJ1-3; 7 bases map to TRBD1. After removal of 5 bases from V and 1 base from J, the junction contained 8 bases not matched to a gene. The CDR3 sequence is 16 residues long. This CDR3 reads CASSLGEGASGNTIYF. In nucleotides, the CDR3 is TGTGCCAGCAGTCTAGGGGAGGGGGCTTCTGGAAACACCATATATTTT.

This clonotype was seen at least ten times. The rearrangement links TRBV20-1 to TRBJ2-1; TRBD2 agrees at 8 bases. CDR1 and CDR2 (germline): DFQATT, SNEGSKA (reference sequence). With V trimmed by 1 base and J by 7 bases, 0 bases remained unmatched. CDR3 length equals 12 residues. The DNA of the CDR3 is TGCAGTGCTAGAGTAGCGGGGAATGAGCAGTTCTTC. As protein: CSARVAGNEQFF.

This clonotype was recorded many times. V usage is TRBV29-1 and J usage is TRBJ1-1, with D uncertain. The CDR3 loop spans 10 amino acids. V lost 4 bases, J lost 7 bases, and 7 bases lay in between. Germline-derived CDR1 and CDR2 are SQVTM and ANQGSEA. In nucleotides, the CDR3 is TGCAGCGTTGTTCAGATTGAAGCTTTCTTT. Its translation is CSVVQIEAFF. The whole variable domain, remainder taken from reference TRBV29-1 and TRBJ1-1, is SAVISQKPSRDICQRGTSLTIQCQVDSQVTMMFWYRQQPGQSLTLIATANQGSEATYESGFVIDKFPISRPNLTFSTLTVSNMSPEDSSIYLCSVVQIEAFFGQGTRLTVV.

This clonotype was detected many times. The V and J genes are TRBV3-1 and TRBJ2-1; no clear D. The germline gives CDR1 LGHDT, CDR2 YNNKEL (reference sequence). The CDR3 totals 14 residues. Trimming removed 0 bases from V and 8 bases from J, with 11 bases in between. CDR3 DNA sequence: TGTGCCAGCAGCCAAGATCGTGTAATCGATGAGCAGTTCTTC. Protein sequence: CASSQDRVIDEQFF.

This clonotype was observed many times. The V and J genes are TRBV15 and TRBJ2-3, with 7 bases lining up with TRBD1. V was pared by 2 bases and J by 3 bases, with 8 bases of the junction left unmatched. Germline V gene sequence: CDR1 LNHNV, CDR2 YYDKDF (reference sequence). CDR3 length: 16 amino acids. In DNA, the CDR3 is TGTGCCACCAGCAGATACGGGCAGGGGGAGACAGATACGCAGTATTTT. Protein product: CATSRYGQGETDTQYF.

This clonotype was found many times. V usage is TRBV7-2 and J usage is TRBJ2-3, with unresolved D. Looked up from germline, CDR1 is SGHTA and CDR2 is FQGNSA. The CDR3 extends over 13 amino acids. Trimming shortened V by 5 bases and J by 5 bases, and 11 bases separated the two germline ends. CDR3 loop: CASSPDGGDTQYF. Here the CDR3 DNA reads TGTGCCAGCAGCCCCGATGGTGGAGATACGCAGTATTTT. The whole variable domain, filled in from reference TRBV7-2 and TRBJ2-3, reads GAGVSQSPSNKVTEKGKDVELRCDPISGHTALYWYRQSLGQGLEFLIYFQGNSAPDKSGLPSDRFSAERTGGSVSTLTIQRTQQEDSAVYLCASSPDGGDTQYFGPGTRLTVL.

In its sample, this clonotype was seen many times. The CDR3 region has the DNA TGCAGTGCTAGAGATCAGTCCCGAAACACTGAAGCTTTCTTT. This sequence encodes CSARDQSRNTEAFF. The chain has TRBV20-1 and TRBJ1-1, with no clear D. This CDR3 region has 14 residues. Germline V CDR1 and CDR2: DFQATT, SNEGSKA (reference sequence). V was clipped by 0 bases and J by 2 bases, with 10 bases between them.

This clonotype was observed at least ten times. The rearrangement uses TRBV12-3 or TRBV12-4 and TRBJ2-5; D not resolved. The length of the CDR3 is 14 residues. Trimming left V 3 bases short and J 1 base short, with 9 bases between. CDR3 loop: CASSFLGSQETQYF. The CDR3 DNA reads as TGTGCCAGCAGTTTTTTGGGATCCCAAGAGACCCAGTACTTC.

J is TRBJ2-3 and V is TRBV12-3 or TRBV12-4; D is uncertain. The CDR3 extends over 15 amino acids. The V end lost 4 bases, the J end lost 0 bases, and 11 bases lay between the germline ends. This chain's CDR3 is CASSSRQTSTDTQYF. For the CDR3, the DNA is TGTGCCAGCAGTTCTCGGCAAACTAGCACAGATACGCAGTATTTT.

This clonotype appeared many times. This chain uses TRBV10-3 with TRBJ2-5, with 9 nucleotides matching TRBD2. Trimming at V came to 0 bases and at J to 2 bases, leaving 4 bases not matched to a gene. This CDR3 contains 16 residues. Germline V gene sequence: CDR1 ENHRY, CDR2 SYGVKD. This chain's CDR3 is CAISESTSGSQETQYF. The CDR3 coding sequence is TGTGCCATCAGTGAGTCGACTAGCGGTAGTCAAGAGACCCAGTACTTC.

The sample holds a few counts of this clonotype. This chain joins TRBV29-1 and TRBJ2-5; 7 nucleotides match TRBD2. Looked up from germline, CDR1 is SQVTM and CDR2 is ANQGSEA. After removal of 4 bases from V and 1 base from J, the junction contained 3 bases not matched to a gene. This CDR3 comprises 13 residues. The CDR3 here is CSVGGGIQETQYF. In DNA, the CDR3 is TGCAGCGTTGGGGGGGGAATCCAAGAGACCCAGTACTTC.

This clonotype was recorded a few times. The CDR3 protein is CASSLTGGGAGNEQFF. As DNA, the CDR3 is TGTGCCAGCAGTTTAACTGGCGGGGGGGCGGGGAATGAGCAGTTCTTC. The chain joins TRBV27 to TRBJ2-1; 9 bases agree with TRBD2. This CDR3 has 16 amino acids. V lost 2 bases and J lost 7; bases outside the gene matches: 9. CDR1 MNHEY and CDR2 SMNVEV come from the germline V gene (reference sequence).

This clonotype was counted many times. The V gene is TRBV11-2, the J gene TRBJ2-1; 13 nucleotides match TRBD2. The germline V gene encodes CDR1 SGHAT and CDR2 FQNNGV. CDR3 length equals 19 residues. Trimming removed 5 bases from V and 2 bases from J; junction bases left unmatched: 12. Here the CDR3 DNA reads TGTGCCAGCAGCCCGGGACTAGCGGGGTGGGGCAGCCCCTACAATGAGCAGTTCTTC. This gives the protein CASSPGLAGWGSPYNEQFF.

This clonotype occurred once. V usage is TRBV3-1 and J usage is TRBJ2-3; 9 positions agree with TRBD2. The V gene end was trimmed by 3 bases and the J gene end by 6 bases; junction bases not matched to a gene: 7. CDR3 length: 15 amino acids. Germline V gene sequence: CDR1 LGHDT, CDR2 YNNKEL (reference sequence). CDR3 nucleotide sequence: TGTGCCAGCAGCCAGCGCGGGGGGGTACTCGATACGCAGTATTTT. This codes for CASSQRGGVLDTQYF.

As regards this clonotype: Since a much larger clone is just one base distant, this may be a read error. V is TRBV29-1 and J is TRBJ2-7, with 11 bases lining up with TRBD2. CDR3 length: 16 amino acids. V lost 4 bases, J lost 2 bases, and 10 bases stayed unmatched. Germline CDR1 SQVTM, CDR2 ANQGSEA. CDR3 loop: CSVGGAPSGGTYEQYF. The DNA for the CDR3 is TGCAGCGTTGGGGGAGCCCCTAGCGGGGGGACCTACGAGCAGTACTTC.

This clonotype showed up just a few times. V is TRBV12-3 or TRBV12-4 and J is TRBJ1-5; D is unclear. The length of the CDR3 is 16 residues. Trimming stripped 0 bases from V and 2 bases from J, with 11 bases between. This chain's CDR3 is CASSLAAAGGNQPQHF. For the CDR3, the DNA is TGTGCCAGCAGTTTAGCGGCAGCCGGGGGCAATCAGCCCCAGCATTTT.

For this clonotype: One base away lies a much larger clone, so this may be a sequencing read error. The chain links TRBV29-1 to TRBJ1-2; maybe TRBD1 (5 bases). V shed 6 bases and J shed 4 bases, with 18 bases lying between them. Germline CDR1 is SQVTM and CDR2 is ANQGSEA. The CDR3 is made up of 14 amino acids. DNA of the CDR3: TGCAGCGTCGTCGGGACGGAACATCGCTATGGCTACACCTTC. This codes for CSVVGTEHRYGYTF.